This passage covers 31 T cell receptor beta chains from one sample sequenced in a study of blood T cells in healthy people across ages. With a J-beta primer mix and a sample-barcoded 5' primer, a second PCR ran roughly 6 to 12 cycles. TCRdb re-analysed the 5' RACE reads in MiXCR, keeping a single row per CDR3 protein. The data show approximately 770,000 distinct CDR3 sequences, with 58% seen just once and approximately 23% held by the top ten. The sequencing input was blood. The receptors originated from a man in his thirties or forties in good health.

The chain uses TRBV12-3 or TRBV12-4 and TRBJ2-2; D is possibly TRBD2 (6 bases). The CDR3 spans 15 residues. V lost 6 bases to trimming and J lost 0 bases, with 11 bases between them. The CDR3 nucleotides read TGTGCCAGCAGGGGAGCGGGCTCGAACACCGGGGAGCTGTTTTTT. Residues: CASRGAGSNTGELFF.

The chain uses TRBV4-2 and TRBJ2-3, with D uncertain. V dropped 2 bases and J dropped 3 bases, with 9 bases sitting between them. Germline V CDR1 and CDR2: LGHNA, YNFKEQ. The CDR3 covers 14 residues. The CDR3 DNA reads TGTGCCAGCAGCCAAAGTTTTGGGACAGATACGCAGTATTTT. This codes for CASSQSFGTDTQYF.

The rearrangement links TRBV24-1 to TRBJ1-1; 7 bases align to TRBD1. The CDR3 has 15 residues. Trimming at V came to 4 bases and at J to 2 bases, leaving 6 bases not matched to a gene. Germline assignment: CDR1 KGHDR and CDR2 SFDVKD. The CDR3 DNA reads TGTGCCACCAGTGAAGGGGGCAGGGGCAACACTGAAGCTTTCTTT. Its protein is CATSEGGRGNTEAFF.

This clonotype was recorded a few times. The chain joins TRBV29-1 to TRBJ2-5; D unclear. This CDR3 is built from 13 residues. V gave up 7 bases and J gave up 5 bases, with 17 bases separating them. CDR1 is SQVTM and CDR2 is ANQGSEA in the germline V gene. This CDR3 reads CSAVDRARETQYF. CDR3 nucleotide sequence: TGCAGCGCCGTGGACCGGGCGAGGGAGACCCAGTACTTC.

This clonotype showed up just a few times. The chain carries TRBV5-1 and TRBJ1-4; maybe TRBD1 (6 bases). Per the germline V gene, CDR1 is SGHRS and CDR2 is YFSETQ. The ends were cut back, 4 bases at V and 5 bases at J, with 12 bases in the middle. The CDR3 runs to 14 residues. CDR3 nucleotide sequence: TGCGCCAGCAGCCCGGACAGTGTCAATGAAAAACTGTTTTTT. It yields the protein CASSPDSVNEKLFF. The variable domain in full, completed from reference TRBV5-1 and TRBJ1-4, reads KAGVTQTPRYLIKTRGQQVTLSCSPISGHRSVSWYQQTPGQGLQFLFEYFSETQRNKGNFPGRFSGRQFSNSRSEMNVSTLELGDSALYLCASSPDSVNEKLFFGSGTQLSVL.

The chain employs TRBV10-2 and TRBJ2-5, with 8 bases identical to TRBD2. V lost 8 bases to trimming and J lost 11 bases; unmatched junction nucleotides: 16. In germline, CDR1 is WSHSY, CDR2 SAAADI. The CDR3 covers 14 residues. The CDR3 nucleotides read TGCGCCAGCCGAGGCCTAGCGGGTAACAATGAGCAGTACTTC. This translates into CASRGLAGNNEQYF.

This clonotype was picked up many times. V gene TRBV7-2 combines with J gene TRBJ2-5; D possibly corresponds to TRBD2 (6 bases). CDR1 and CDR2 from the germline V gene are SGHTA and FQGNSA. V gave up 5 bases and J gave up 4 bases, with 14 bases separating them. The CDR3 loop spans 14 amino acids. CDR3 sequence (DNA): TGTGCCAGCAGCCCTAGTGCCGGGGGAGAGACCCAGTACTTC. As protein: CASSPSAGGETQYF.

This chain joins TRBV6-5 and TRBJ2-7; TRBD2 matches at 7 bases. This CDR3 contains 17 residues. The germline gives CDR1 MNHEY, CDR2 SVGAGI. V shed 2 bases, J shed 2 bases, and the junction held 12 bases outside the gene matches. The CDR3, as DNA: TGTGCCAGCAGTTACAAGTGGTTGTGGGAGGGCCCCTACGAGCAGTACTTC. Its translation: CASSYKWLWEGPYEQYF.

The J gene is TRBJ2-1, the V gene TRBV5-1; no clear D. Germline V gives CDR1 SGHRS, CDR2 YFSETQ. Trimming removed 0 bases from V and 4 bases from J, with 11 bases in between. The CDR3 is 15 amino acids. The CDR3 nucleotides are TGCGCCAGCAGCTTGGAACGGTCAAAGTACAATGAGCAGTTCTTC. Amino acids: CASSLERSKYNEQFF.

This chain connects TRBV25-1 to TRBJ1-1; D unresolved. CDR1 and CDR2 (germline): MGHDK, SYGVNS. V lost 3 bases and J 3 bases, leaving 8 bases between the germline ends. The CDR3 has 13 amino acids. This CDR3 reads CASSDVVDTEAFF. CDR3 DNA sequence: TGTGCCAGCAGTGACGTTGTGGACACTGAAGCTTTCTTT.

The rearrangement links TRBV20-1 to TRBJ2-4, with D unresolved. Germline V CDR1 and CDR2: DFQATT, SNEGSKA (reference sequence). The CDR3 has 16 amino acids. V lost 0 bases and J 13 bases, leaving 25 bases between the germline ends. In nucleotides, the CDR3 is TGCAGTGCTAGAGAAGCCCCCTACATAGGCCCGAGACCCCAGTACTTC. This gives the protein CSAREAPYIGPRPQYF.

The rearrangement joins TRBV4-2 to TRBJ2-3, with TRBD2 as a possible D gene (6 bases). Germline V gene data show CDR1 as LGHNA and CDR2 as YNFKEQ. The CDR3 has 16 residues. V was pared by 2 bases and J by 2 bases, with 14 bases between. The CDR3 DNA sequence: TGTGCCAGCAGCCAAACGCTTTGGGACTTCACAGATACGCAGTATTTT. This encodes CASSQTLWDFTDTQYF.

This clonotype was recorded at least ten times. CDR3 nucleotides: TGCAGTGGGCTAGCGGGGGGGGTGAATGAGCAGTTCTTC. This sequence encodes CSGLAGGVNEQFF. This chain links TRBV20-1 with TRBJ2-1; 12 bases agree with TRBD2. J gave up 7 bases and V 7 bases, and 5 bases lay outside the gene matches. The CDR3 extends over 13 amino acids. Germline V gene sequence: CDR1 DFQATT, CDR2 SNEGSKA (reference sequence).

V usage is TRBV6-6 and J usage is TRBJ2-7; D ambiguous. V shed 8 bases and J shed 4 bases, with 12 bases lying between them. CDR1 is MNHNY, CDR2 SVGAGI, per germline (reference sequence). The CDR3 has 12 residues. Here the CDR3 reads CASGRNGYEQYF. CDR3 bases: TGTGCCAGCGGAAGAAATGGATACGAGCAGTACTTC.

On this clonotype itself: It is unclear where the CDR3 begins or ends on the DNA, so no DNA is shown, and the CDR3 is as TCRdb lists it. This CDR3 is CSANGQGVGYGCTF. The V call is TRBV20-1, the J call TRBJ1-2; the table's D call, TRBD1, has no DNA check behind it. Germline lookup yields CDR1 DFQATT and CDR2 SNEGSKA (reference sequence). The CDR3 numbers 14 amino acids, ends counted.

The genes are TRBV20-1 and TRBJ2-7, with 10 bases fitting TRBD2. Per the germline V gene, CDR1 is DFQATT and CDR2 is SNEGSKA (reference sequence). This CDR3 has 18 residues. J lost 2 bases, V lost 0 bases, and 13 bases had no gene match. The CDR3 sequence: CSARDRHRPLAGAYEQYF. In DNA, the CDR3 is TGCAGTGCTAGAGATCGGCACAGACCCCTAGCGGGGGCCTACGAGCAGTACTTC.

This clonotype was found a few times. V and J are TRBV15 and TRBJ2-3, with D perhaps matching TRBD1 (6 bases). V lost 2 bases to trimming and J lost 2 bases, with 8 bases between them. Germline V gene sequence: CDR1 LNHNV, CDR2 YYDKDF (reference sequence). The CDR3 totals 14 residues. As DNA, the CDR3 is TGTGCCACCAGCAGAACAGGGTTCACAGATACGCAGTATTTT. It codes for CATSRTGFTDTQYF.

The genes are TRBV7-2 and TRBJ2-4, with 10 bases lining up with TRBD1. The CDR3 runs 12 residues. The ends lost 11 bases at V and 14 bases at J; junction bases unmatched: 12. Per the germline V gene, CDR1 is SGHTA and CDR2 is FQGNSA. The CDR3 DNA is TGTGCCTGGAGTGACCAAGGACAGGGGGAGTACTTC. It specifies CAWSDQGQGEYF. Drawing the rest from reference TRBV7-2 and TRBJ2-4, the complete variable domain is GAGVSQSPSNKVTEKGKDVELRCDPISGHTALYWYRQSLGQGLEFLIYFQGNSAPDKSGLPSDRFSAERTGGSVSTLTIQRTQQEDSAVYLCAWSDQGQGEYFGAGTRLSVL.

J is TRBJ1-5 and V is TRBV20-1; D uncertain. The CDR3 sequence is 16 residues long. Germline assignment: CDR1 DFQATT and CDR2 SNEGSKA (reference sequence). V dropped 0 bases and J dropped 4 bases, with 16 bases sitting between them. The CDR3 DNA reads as TGCAGTGCTAGAGACCCGGGAGGGTCGGATAATCAGCCCCAGCATTTT. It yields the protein CSARDPGGSDNQPQHF.

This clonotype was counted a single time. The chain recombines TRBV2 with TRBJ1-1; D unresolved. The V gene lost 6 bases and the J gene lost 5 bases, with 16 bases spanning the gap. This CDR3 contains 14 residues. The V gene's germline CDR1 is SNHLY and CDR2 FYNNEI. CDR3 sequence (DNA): TGTGCCAGCAGCCTGACCGAGGGATGGACTGAAGCTTTCTTT. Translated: CASSLTEGWTEAFF.

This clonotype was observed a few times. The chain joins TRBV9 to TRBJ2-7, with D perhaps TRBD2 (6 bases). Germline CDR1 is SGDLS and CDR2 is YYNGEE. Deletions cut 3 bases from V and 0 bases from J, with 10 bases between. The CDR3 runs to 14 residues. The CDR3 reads CASSEWEDSYEQYF. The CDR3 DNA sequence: TGTGCCAGCAGCGAATGGGAGGACTCCTACGAGCAGTACTTC. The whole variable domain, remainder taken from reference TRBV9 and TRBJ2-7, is DSGVTQTPKHLITATGQRVTLRCSPRSGDLSVYWYQQSLDQGLQFLIQYYNGEERAKGNILERFSAQQFPDLHSELNLSSLELGDSALYFCASSEWEDSYEQYFGPGTRLTVT.

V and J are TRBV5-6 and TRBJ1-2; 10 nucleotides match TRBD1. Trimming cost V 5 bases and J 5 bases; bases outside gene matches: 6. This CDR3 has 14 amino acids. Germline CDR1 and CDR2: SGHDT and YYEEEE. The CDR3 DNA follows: TGTGCCAGCAGGAGACAGGGGGCATTTTATGGCTACACCTTC. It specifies CASRRQGAFYGYTF.

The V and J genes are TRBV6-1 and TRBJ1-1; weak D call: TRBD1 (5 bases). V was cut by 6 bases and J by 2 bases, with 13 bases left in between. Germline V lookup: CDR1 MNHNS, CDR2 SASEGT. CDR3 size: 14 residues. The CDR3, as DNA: TGTGCCAGCAGCCAACAGGACTTTAACACTGAAGCTTTCTTT. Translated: CASSQQDFNTEAFF.

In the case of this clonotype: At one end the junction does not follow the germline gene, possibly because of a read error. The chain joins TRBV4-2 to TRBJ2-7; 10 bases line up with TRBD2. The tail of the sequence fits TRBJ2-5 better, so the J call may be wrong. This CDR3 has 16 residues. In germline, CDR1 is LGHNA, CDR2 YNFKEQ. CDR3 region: CASGQEVAGGQETQYF. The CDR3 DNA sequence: TGTGCCAGCGGCCAAGAGGTAGCGGGGGGCCAAGAGACCCAGTACTTC.

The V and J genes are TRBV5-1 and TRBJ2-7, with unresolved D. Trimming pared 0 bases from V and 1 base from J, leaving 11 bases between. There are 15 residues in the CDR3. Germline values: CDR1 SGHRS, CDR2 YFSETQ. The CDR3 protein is CASSLGLPYSYEQYF. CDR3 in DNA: TGCGCCAGCAGCTTGGGGTTACCCTATTCCTACGAGCAGTACTTC.

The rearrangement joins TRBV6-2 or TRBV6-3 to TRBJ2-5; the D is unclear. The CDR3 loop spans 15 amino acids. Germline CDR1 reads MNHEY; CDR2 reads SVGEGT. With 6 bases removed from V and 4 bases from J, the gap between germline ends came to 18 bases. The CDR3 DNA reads TGTGCCAGCAGCGACCGTCATTCCCTACCAGAGACCCAGTACTTC. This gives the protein CASSDRHSLPETQYF.

The CDR3 is CSARLASRTAYGYTF. The CDR3 DNA sequence: TGCAGTGCTAGATTGGCTTCGCGGACAGCCTATGGCTACACCTTC. The V call is TRBV20-1, the J call TRBJ1-2; D possibly corresponds to TRBD1 (6 bases). Germline V gives CDR1 DFQATT, CDR2 SNEGSKA (reference sequence). The CDR3 is 15 residues long. Trimming stripped 2 bases from V and 4 bases from J, with 17 bases between.

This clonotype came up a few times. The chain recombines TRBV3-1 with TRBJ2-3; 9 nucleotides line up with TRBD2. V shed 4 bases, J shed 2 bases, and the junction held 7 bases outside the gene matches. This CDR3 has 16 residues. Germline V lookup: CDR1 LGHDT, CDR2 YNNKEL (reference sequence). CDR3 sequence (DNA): TGTGCCAGCAGCCCCGGGGCTAGCGGGGACACAGATACGCAGTATTTT. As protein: CASSPGASGDTDTQYF.

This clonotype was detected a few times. This CDR3 is CASSLSPTGANNEQFF. CDR3 bases: TGTGCCAGCAGCTTATCTCCGACAGGGGCGAACAATGAGCAGTTCTTC. This chain links TRBV7-2 with TRBJ2-1; 8 bases align to TRBD1. The CDR3 loop spans 16 amino acids. V gave up 2 bases and J gave up 5 bases; unmatched junction bases: 8. CDR1 and CDR2 (germline): SGHTA, FQGNSA.

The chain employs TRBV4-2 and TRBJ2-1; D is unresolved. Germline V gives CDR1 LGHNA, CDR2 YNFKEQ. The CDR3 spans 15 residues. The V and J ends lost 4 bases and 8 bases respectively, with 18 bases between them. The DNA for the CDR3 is TGTGCCAGCAGCCCCCGTAGTGGGCCGGCCCATGAGCAGTTCTTC. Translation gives CASSPRSGPAHEQFF.

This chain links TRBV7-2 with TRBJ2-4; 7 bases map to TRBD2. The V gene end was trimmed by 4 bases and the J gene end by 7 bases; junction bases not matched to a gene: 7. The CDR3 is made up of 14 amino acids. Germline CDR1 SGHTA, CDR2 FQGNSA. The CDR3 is CASSSWTSANIQYF. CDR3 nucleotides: TGTGCCAGCAGCTCCTGGACTAGTGCTAACATTCAGTACTTC.